The rows below give T cell receptor beta chains drawn from one sample of a study of CD8 T cells in ankylosing spondylitis. TCRdb ran MiXCR on the 5' RACE reads and lists one entry per CDR3 protein. The sample consists of 200,000 to 250,000 distinct CDR3 sequences, around 19% of them appearing once. Sequenced sample: blood, either unsorted or a sorted T cell fraction (not recorded which). Every receptor here comes from a male donor with ankylosing spondylitis. Each CDR3 is given with its conserved first and last residue.

v_call	j_call	cdr3_aa
TRBV6-1	TRBJ2-1	CASSDPGQGMWEQFF
TRBV5-1	TRBJ2-6	CASSAQGIGANVLTF
TRBV4-1	TRBJ1-3	CASSQGASPPHSGNTIYF
TRBV7-8	TRBJ1-2	CASSLGPSGTPTDGYTF
TRBV20-1	TRBJ1-2	CSARDDYYGYTF
TRBV5-1	TRBJ2-1	CASSLVGNGEQFF
TRBV7-2	TRBJ1-2	CASSQAPFDRIYGYTF
TRBV12-3/TRBV12-4	TRBJ1-4	CASSSFQGDEKLFF
TRBV7-8	TRBJ1-2	CASSPPGQGDYGYTF
TRBV7-9	TRBJ1-2	CASSLANTGDRGYTF
TRBV28	TRBJ1-1	CASSLKRQGISGTEAFF
TRBV15	TRBJ2-3	CATSRADSTDTQYF
TRBV12-3/TRBV12-4	TRBJ2-5	CASSFGPAETQYF
TRBV11-2	TRBJ2-7	CASSSRTGASYEQYF
TRBV20-1	TRBJ1-5	CSARDGTPYSNQPQHF
TRBV12-3/TRBV12-4	TRBJ2-2	CASTSQGELFF
TRBV5-6	TRBJ2-1	CASSLAGMGSYNEQFF
TRBV21-1	TRBJ2-6	CASSNKGGASHSGANVLTF
TRBV13	TRBJ1-2	CASSLASGEVSYGYTF
TRBV24-1	TRBJ2-3	CATGSGRADTQYF
TRBV5-1	TRBJ2-7	CASSLAVATSGGRSYEQYF
TRBV30	TRBJ2-7	CAWSVPVVSSYEQYF
TRBV4-2	TRBJ2-7	CASSQEGESYEQYF
TRBV4-1	TRBJ1-6	CASSHRQGESPLHF
TRBV9	TRBJ2-1	CASSVGSSGTNEQFF
TRBV6-1	TRBJ2-1	CASSGAGTSLGNEQFF
TRBV6-1	TRBJ2-1	CASSPSGLQLDEQFF
TRBV19	TRBJ2-1	CASSIDRTEQFF
TRBV6-5	TRBJ2-1	CASSYVASGGDNEQFF
TRBV10-3	TRBJ2-1	CAISESNSGPYNEQFF
TRBV7-8	TRBJ1-2	CASSLRPGLDGNGYTF
TRBV4-1	TRBJ2-7	CASSQVVTGDGSYEQYF